This TCR beta chain was recovered during a study of T cell responses to AZD1222 COVID-19 vaccine. In the study overall: The study pooled second doses at about 4 or about 12 weeks.

Study outcomes and limitations: Increases in Spike-specific TCR breadth and depth were seen after two AZD1222 doses. The repertoires were collected only after the peak T cell response. Nearly half of spike-specific TCRs reportedly go after variant regions that carry no mutations.

This CDR3 is 16 amino acids long. V shed 2 bases, J shed 3 bases, and the junction held 7 bases outside the gene matches. Germline V gives CDR1 LGHDT, CDR2 YNNKEL (reference sequence). A few counts support this clone. Its cognate antigen is unknown. This table comes from immunoSEQ multiplex PCR, and its TCRdb copy is limited to in-frame clones, with some not included. This table holds about 120,000 clones, about 90% found once. The source was peripheral blood, collected on day 0 of AZD1222 vaccination. This sequence was found in an adult in good health. The gene calls are TRBV3-1 (or the pseudogene TRBV3-2) and TRBJ2-7, with TRBD1 matching over 10 bases. The CDR3 DNA follows: TGTGCCAGCAGCCAACGCCCGGGACAGGGGCTCTACGAGCAGTACTTC. This sequence encodes CASSQRPGQGLYEQYF.